These 7 T cell receptor beta chains were sequenced from one sample in a study of blood T cell repertoires in COVID-19. The assay was immunoSEQ multiplex PCR, and TCRdb's table has in-frame clones only and misses some. This sample has about 230,000 clones, with about 83% found just once. The sequenced sample consisted of peripheral blood. The receptors stem from a man older than 75 with acute or convalescent COVID-19.

This chain connects TRBV7-9 to TRBJ2-1, with TRBD1 matching 9 bases. V lost 5 bases, J lost 1 base, and 3 bases stayed unmatched. The CDR3 consists of 15 residues. CDR1 and CDR2 (germline): SEHNR, FQNEAQ (reference sequence). The CDR3 sequence is CASSQGTGSYNEQFF. The CDR3 coding sequence is TGTGCCAGCAGCCAAGGGACAGGGTCCTACAATGAGCAGTTCTTC. Drawing the rest from reference TRBV7-9 and TRBJ2-1, the complete variable domain is DTGVSQNPRHKITKRGQNVTFRCDPISEHNRLYWYRQTLGQGPEFLTYFQNEAQLEKSRLLSDRFSAERPKGSFSTLEIQRTEQGDSAMYLCASSQGTGSYNEQFFGPGTRLTVL.

This clone was detected only once. The gene calls are TRBV7-9 and TRBJ1-2; a weak D match, TRBD1 (5 bases). Trimming pared 5 bases from V and 5 bases from J, leaving 15 bases between. Germline loops: CDR1 SEHNR, CDR2 FQNEAQ (reference sequence). This CDR3 spans 14 amino acids. The CDR3 loop reads CASSETMQGYGYTF. As DNA, the CDR3 is TGTGCCAGCAGCGAAACTATGCAGGGATATGGCTACACCTTC.

The V gene is TRBV5-1, the J gene TRBJ2-2, with 14 bases lining up with TRBD2. V shed 5 bases and J 5 bases; nucleotides not matched to a gene: 8. The CDR3 length is 17 residues. The germline V gene encodes CDR1 SGHRS and CDR2 YFSETQ. The CDR3 DNA reads as TGCGCCAGCAGACCTCCGGGACTAGCGGGGGCTACCGGGGAGCTGTTTTTT. Translation: CASRPPGLAGATGELFF.

J is TRBJ2-5 and V is TRBV19; 9 bases map to TRBD2. The germline V gene encodes CDR1 LNHDA and CDR2 SQIVND (reference sequence). The CDR3 runs 15 residues. Unmatched junction bases numbered 8, after V lost 4 bases and J lost 5 bases. As DNA, the CDR3 is TGTGCCAGTAGTAAAGGCGGGGGGGCCCTGGAGACCCAGTACTTC. The encoded protein is CASSKGGGALETQYF.

This clone showed up just once. V usage is TRBV28 and J usage is TRBJ2-7; tentatively, D is TRBD1 (6 bases). The CDR3 covers 13 residues. With 8 bases removed from V and 1 base from J, the gap between germline ends came to 12 bases. Germline assignment: CDR1 MDHEN and CDR2 SYDVKM. The CDR3 protein is CASGYRESYEQYF. CDR3 bases: TGTGCCAGCGGATACAGGGAGTCCTACGAGCAGTACTTC.

This sequence joins TRBV9 and TRBJ2-1; 7 bases agree with TRBD1. With V trimmed by 4 bases and J by 1 base, 5 bases remained unmatched. Germline V gene lookup returns CDR1 SGDLS and CDR2 YYNGEE. The CDR3 runs to 15 residues. CDR3 in DNA: TGTGCCAGCAGCCCAAGGACAGGATCCTACAATGAGCAGTTCTTC. This gives the protein CASSPRTGSYNEQFF.

The J gene is TRBJ2-3, the V gene TRBV11-2; 9 bases map to TRBD2. Trimming took 5 bases from V and 4 from J; bases not matched to a gene: 10. CDR3 size: 16 residues. CDR1 and CDR2 from the germline V gene are SGHAT and FQNNGV. Written as DNA, the CDR3 is TGTGCCAGCAGCCCCCTGGCGGGGGGGCGTGCAGATACGCAGTATTTT. This gives the protein CASSPLAGGRADTQYF.